The entry below describes one T cell receptor beta chain. This CDR3 comprises 15 residues. CDR1 is SNHLY, CDR2 FYNNEI, per germline. Trimming removed 7 bases at V and 8 bases at J, with 20 bases between. These data originate in a study of cytomegalovirus exposure and HLA in healthy donors. With 60 Vbeta and 13 Jbeta primers, the PCR was carried out. The table came from immunoSEQ multiplex PCR; TCRdb's copy has only in-frame clones and leaves some out. The repertoire consists of fewer than 85,000 clones, with approximately 80% occurring once and the leading ten covering around 3.5%. This receptor was identified in a man between 35 and 55 years old in good health and CMV-seronegative. The rearrangement joins TRBV2 to TRBJ1-4, with D maybe TRBD1 (5 bases). The sample was PBMCs. The CDR3 protein is CASTPMVGGVEKLFF. CDR3 DNA: TGTGCCAGCACTCCCATGGTAGGAGGGGTAGAAAAACTGTTTTTT.